Following are 18 T cell receptor beta chains from one sample sequenced in a study of identical twins. TCRdb re-analysed the 5' RACE reads in MiXCR, keeping a single row per CDR3 protein. The sample holds about 890,000 distinct CDR3 sequences, roughly 12% seen once. The same data also contributed to another study, on yellow fever vaccine responses in identical twins.

Sequencing input: PBMCs. The receptors stem from a young woman in good health.

This chain connects TRBV12-3 or TRBV12-4 to TRBJ1-2, with TRBD1 as a possible D gene (6 bases). V shed 6 bases and J shed 7 bases, with 12 bases lying between them. This CDR3 has 12 amino acids. The CDR3 region has the DNA TGTGCCAGCAGACTTCCGGGGGCTGGCTACACCTTC. Protein: CASRLPGAGYTF.

Ten or more counts support this clonotype. The chain uses TRBV11-2 and TRBJ2-7; D unresolved. V was shortened by 2 bases and J by 3 bases, with 8 bases between the two germline ends. The CDR3 is made up of 13 amino acids. CDR1 is SGHAT and CDR2 is FQNNGV in the germline V gene. This chain's CDR3 is CASSLNKNYEQYF. The CDR3 DNA reads TGTGCCAGCAGCTTAAACAAGAACTACGAGCAGTACTTC.

This clonotype was counted between two and nine times. This chain links TRBV15 with TRBJ2-7; TRBD1 might be the D (6 bases). The CDR3 is 14 amino acids. V was shortened by 5 bases and J by 2 bases, with 13 bases between the two germline ends. Germline assignment: CDR1 LNHNV and CDR2 YYDKDF (reference sequence). CDR3 protein: CATSSRDKAYEQYF. CDR3 DNA sequence: TGTGCCACCAGCTCCCGGGACAAAGCCTACGAGCAGTACTTC.

This clonotype showed up many times. This sequence joins TRBV12-3 or TRBV12-4 and TRBJ2-5; D may be TRBD1 (5 bases). V was cut by 3 bases and J by 1 base, with 12 bases left in between. CDR3 length: 15 amino acids. CDR3 residues: CASSFWGGSQETQYF. The CDR3 coding sequence is TGTGCCAGCAGTTTTTGGGGCGGTAGCCAAGAGACCCAGTACTTC.

This clonotype was detected only a few times. The genes are TRBV6-5 and TRBJ1-6; TRBD1 aligns across 9 bases. This CDR3 is built from 15 residues. V trimming: 2 bases; J trimming: 5 bases; junction bases outside the gene matches: 1. Per germline, CDR1 MNHEY and CDR2 SVGAGI. This CDR3 reads CASSYGTGNNSPLHF. CDR3 sequence (DNA): TGTGCCAGCAGTTACGGGACAGGGAATAATTCACCCCTCCACTTT.

The V gene is TRBV19, the J gene TRBJ2-3; TRBD1 aligns across 7 bases. Germline CDR1 is LNHDA and CDR2 is SQIVND (reference sequence). Trimming removed 6 bases from V and 2 bases from J; junction bases left unmatched: 11. The CDR3 extends over 16 amino acids. The CDR3 reads CASRDRDSRPTDTQYF. The DNA for the CDR3 is TGTGCCAGTAGGGATCGGGACAGCCGGCCCACAGATACGCAGTATTTT. The full variable domain, rest sourced from reference TRBV19 and TRBJ2-3, is DGGITQSPKYLFRKEGQNVTLSCEQNLNHDAMYWYRQDPGQGLRLIYYSQIVNDFQKGDIAEGYSVSREKKESFPLTVTSAQKNPTAFYLCASRDRDSRPTDTQYFGPGTRLTVL.

The chain is built from TRBV10-3 and TRBJ2-7; 7 bases are shared with TRBD2. This CDR3 has 17 residues. Germline V gene lookup returns CDR1 ENHRY and CDR2 SYGVKD. The V segment lost 2 bases and the J segment 7 bases; nucleotides outside the gene matches: 17. Here the CDR3 reads CAISENSAWAGVFEQYF. CDR3 coding DNA: TGTGCCATCAGTGAGAATTCGGCTTGGGCGGGAGTTTTTGAGCAGTACTTC.

J is TRBJ2-7 and V is TRBV12-3 or TRBV12-4; TRBD2 agrees at 7 bases. V lost 6 bases to trimming and J lost 3 bases; unmatched junction nucleotides: 2. The CDR3 is made up of 12 amino acids. The CDR3 sequence: CASSLAVYEQYF. The DNA of the CDR3 is TGTGCCAGCAGCCTAGCGGTCTACGAGCAGTACTTC.

This clonotype appeared a few times. The chain carries TRBV12-3 or TRBV12-4 and TRBJ2-2; TRBD1 matches 7 bases. This CDR3 is 14 amino acids long. The J segment lost 6 bases and the V segment lost 5 bases, leaving 6 bases of the junction unmatched. The CDR3 DNA sequence: TGTGCCAGCAGTCCAGGGACAGATTCCGGGGAGCTGTTTTTT. It yields the protein CASSPGTDSGELFF.

This clonotype has at least ten counts. The rearrangement joins TRBV10-3 to TRBJ2-7; 9 bases fit TRBD2. The CDR3 sequence is 17 residues long. Unmatched junction bases numbered 13, after V lost 3 bases and J lost 4 bases. Germline loops: CDR1 ENHRY, CDR2 SYGVKD. CDR3: CAISEGETSGIEYEQYF. The CDR3 DNA is TGTGCCATCAGTGAAGGGGAGACTAGCGGAATAGAATACGAGCAGTACTTC.

This chain connects TRBV7-9 to TRBJ1-2; 12 positions agree with TRBD1. Germline V CDR1 and CDR2: SEHNR, FQNEAQ (reference sequence). This CDR3 contains 15 residues. The junction had 12 bases not matched to a gene; V was cut back by 9 bases and J by 7 bases. This CDR3 reads CASPGQGANGPGYTF. CDR3 bases: TGTGCCAGTCCGGGACAGGGGGCGAATGGGCCTGGCTACACCTTC. Drawing the rest from reference TRBV7-9 and TRBJ1-2, the complete variable domain is DTGVSQNPRHKITKRGQNVTFRCDPISEHNRLYWYRQTLGQGPEFLTYFQNEAQLEKSRLLSDRFSAERPKGSFSTLEIQRTEQGDSAMYLCASPGQGANGPGYTFGSGTRLTVV.

This clonotype was found a few times. This chain links TRBV18 with TRBJ1-1; D ambiguous. Trimming shortened V by 3 bases and J by 10 bases, and 12 bases separated the two germline ends. Germline lookup yields CDR1 KGHSH and CDR2 LQKENI. The CDR3 is 12 amino acids. In DNA, the CDR3 is TGTGCCAGCTCACCTGACGTGGTGGCAGCTTTCTTT. Its protein product is CASSPDVVAAFF.

The gene calls are TRBV2 and TRBJ2-7, with D possibly matching TRBD2 (6 bases). From germline, CDR1 is SNHLY and CDR2 FYNNEI. Trimming shortened V by 6 bases and J by 2 bases, and 26 bases separated the two germline ends. The CDR3 length is 18 residues. CDR3 coding DNA: TGTGCCAGCAGCAAGGGACCAAACGGGGTAGCGGAGACCTACGAGCAGTACGTC. This sequence encodes CASSKGPNGVAETYEQYV.

This clonotype was seen only a few times. The chain uses TRBV6-1 and TRBJ2-1; no clear D gene. The CDR3 is 15 residues long. With 0 bases removed from V and 2 bases from J, the gap between germline ends came to 8 bases. CDR1 is MNHNS, CDR2 SASEGT, per germline. The CDR3 sequence: CASSEARTAYNEQFF. The CDR3 bases are TGTGCCAGCAGTGAAGCGAGGACGGCCTACAATGAGCAGTTCTTC.

This chain uses TRBV15 with TRBJ2-7; unclear D gene. The germline V gene encodes CDR1 LNHNV and CDR2 YYDKDF (reference sequence). The CDR3 runs to 13 residues. V was pared by 0 bases and J by 3 bases, with 6 bases between. As DNA, the CDR3 is TGTGCCACCAGCAGAGAGAGTGGCTACGAGCAGTACTTC. Its translation is CATSRESGYEQYF.

V is TRBV3-1 and J is TRBJ2-2; possibly TRBD2 for D (6 bases). This CDR3 has 15 amino acids. The ends were cut back, 3 bases at V and 1 base at J, with 9 bases in the middle. Looked up from germline, CDR1 is LGHDT and CDR2 is YNNKEL (reference sequence). The CDR3 reads CASSHRDWNTGELFF. In DNA form, the CDR3 reads TGTGCCAGCAGCCACCGGGACTGGAACACCGGGGAGCTGTTTTTT.

V usage is TRBV27 and J usage is TRBJ2-3, with 7 bases lining up with TRBD2. Germline V gene lookup returns CDR1 MNHEY and CDR2 SMNVEV (reference sequence). V was clipped by 1 base and J by 2 bases; unmatched bases: 15. The CDR3 totals 19 residues. The DNA for the CDR3 is TGTGCCAGCAGTTTATGGGGGGGGTTCTTAGAGCCCCACACAGATACGCAGTATTTT. Residues: CASSLWGGFLEPHTDTQYF.

There are a few counts of this clonotype. V gene TRBV10-3 combines with J gene TRBJ2-7, with D possibly being TRBD2 (5 bases). Per the germline V gene, CDR1 is ENHRY and CDR2 is SYGVKD. The CDR3 sequence is 13 residues long. Trimming removed 6 bases from V and 5 bases from J, with 14 bases in between. CDR3 sequence reads: CAISEDWSHEQYF. CDR3 bases: TGTGCCATCAGCGAGGACTGGTCCCACGAGCAGTACTTC.